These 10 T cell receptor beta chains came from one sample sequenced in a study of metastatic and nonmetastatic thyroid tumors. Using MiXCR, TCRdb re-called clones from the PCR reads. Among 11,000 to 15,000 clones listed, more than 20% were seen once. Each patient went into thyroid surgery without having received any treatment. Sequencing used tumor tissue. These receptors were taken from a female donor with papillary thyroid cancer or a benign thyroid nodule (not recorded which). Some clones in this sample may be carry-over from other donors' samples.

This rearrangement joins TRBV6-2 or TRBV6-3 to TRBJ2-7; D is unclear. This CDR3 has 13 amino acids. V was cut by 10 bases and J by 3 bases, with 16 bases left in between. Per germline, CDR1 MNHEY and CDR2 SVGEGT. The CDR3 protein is CAITSLGCYEQYF. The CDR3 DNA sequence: TGTGCCATCACCTCCTTGGGGTGCTACGAGCAGTACTTC.

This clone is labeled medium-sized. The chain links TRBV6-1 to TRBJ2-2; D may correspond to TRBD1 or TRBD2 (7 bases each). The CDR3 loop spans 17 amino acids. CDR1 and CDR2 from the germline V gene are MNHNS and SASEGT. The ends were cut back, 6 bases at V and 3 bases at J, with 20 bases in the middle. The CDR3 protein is CASSHLWQGGDTGELFF. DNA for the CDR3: TGTGCCAGCAGCCACCTCTGGCAGGGGGGGGACACCGGGGAGCTGTTTTTT.

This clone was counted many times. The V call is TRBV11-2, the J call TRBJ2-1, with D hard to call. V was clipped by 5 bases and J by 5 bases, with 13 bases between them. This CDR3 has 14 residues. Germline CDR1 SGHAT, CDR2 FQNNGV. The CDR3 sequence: CASSLNPSNNEQFF. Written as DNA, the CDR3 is TGTGCCAGCAGCCTAAACCCATCCAACAATGAGCAGTTCTTC.

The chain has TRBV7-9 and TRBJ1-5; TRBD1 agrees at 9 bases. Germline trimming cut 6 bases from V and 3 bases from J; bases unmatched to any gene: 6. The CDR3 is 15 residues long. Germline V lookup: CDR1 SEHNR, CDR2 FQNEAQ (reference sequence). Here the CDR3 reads CASSRGQGDNQPQHF. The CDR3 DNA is TGTGCCAGCAGTAGGGGACAGGGCGACAATCAGCCCCAGCATTTT.

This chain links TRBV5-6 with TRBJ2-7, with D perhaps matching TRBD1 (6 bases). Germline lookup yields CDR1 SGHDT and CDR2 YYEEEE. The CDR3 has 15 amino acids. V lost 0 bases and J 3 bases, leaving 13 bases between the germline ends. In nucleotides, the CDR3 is TGTGCCAGCAGCTTGGGTCCAGGGGTGTACTACGAGCAGTACTTC. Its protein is CASSLGPGVYYEQYF.

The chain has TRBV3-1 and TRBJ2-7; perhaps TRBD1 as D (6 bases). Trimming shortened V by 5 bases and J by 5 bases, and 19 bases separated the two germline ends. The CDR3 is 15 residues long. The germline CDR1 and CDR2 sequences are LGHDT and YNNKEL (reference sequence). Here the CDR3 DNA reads TGTGCCAGCAGCTTCAACCCCGGGACATACGACGAGCAGTACTTC. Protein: CASSFNPGTYDEQYF.

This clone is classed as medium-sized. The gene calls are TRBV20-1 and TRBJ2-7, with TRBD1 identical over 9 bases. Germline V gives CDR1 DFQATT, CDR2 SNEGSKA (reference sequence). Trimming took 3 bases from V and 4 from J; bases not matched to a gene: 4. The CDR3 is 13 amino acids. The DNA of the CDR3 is TGCAGTGCTAGCGACAGGGGGAGGTACGAGCAGTACTTC. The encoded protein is CSASDRGRYEQYF.

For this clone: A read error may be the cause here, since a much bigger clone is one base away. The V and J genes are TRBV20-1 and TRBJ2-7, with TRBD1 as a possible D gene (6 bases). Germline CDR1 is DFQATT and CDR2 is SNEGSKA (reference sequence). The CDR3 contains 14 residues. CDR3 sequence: CSAIPIDRSYGQYF. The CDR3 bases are TGCAGTGCTATCCCGATAGACAGGTCCTACGGGCAGTACTTC.

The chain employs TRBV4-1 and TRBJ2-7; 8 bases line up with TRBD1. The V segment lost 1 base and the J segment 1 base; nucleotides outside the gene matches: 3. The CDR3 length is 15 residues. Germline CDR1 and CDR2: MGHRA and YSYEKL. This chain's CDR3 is CASSQGQGASYEQYF. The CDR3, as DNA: TGCGCCAGCAGCCAAGGGCAGGGGGCTTCCTACGAGCAGTACTTC.

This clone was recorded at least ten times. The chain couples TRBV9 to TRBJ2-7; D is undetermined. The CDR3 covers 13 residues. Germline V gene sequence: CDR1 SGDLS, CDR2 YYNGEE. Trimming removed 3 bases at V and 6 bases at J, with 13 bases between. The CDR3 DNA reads TGTGCCAGCAGCGAGTCCCCCGCAGGCGAGCAGTACTTC. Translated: CASSESPAGEQYF. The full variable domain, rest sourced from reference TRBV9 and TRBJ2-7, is DSGVTQTPKHLITATGQRVTLRCSPRSGDLSVYWYQQSLDQGLQFLIQYYNGEERAKGNILERFSAQQFPDLHSELNLSSLELGDSALYFCASSESPAGEQYFGPGTRLTVT.